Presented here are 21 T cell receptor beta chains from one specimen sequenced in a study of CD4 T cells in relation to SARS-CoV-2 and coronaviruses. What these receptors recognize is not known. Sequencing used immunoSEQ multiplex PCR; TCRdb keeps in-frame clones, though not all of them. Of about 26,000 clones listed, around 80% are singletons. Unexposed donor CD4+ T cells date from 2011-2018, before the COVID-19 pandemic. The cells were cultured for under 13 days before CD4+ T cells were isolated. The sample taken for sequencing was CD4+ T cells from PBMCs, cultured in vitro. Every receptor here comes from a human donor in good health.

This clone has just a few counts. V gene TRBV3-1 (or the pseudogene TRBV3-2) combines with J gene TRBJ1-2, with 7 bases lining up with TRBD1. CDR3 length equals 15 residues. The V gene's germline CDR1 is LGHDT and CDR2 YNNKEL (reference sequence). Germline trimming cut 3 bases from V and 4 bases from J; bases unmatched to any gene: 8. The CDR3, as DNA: TGTGCCAGCAGCCACCTAGGACAGGCCAGCTATGGCTACACCTTC. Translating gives CASSHLGQASYGYTF.

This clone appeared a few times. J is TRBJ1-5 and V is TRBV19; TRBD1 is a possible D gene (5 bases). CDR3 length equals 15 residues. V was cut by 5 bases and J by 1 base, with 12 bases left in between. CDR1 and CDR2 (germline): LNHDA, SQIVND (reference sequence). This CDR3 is CASSSGGPSNQPQHF. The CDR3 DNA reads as TGTGCCAGTAGTTCTGGGGGACCGAGCAATCAGCCCCAGCATTTT.

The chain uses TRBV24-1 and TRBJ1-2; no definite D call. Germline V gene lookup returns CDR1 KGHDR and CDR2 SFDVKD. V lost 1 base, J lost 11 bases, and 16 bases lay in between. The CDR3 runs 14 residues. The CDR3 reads CATSDLPRFKKYTF. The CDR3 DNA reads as TGTGCCACCAGTGATTTACCCAGGTTCAAAAAATACACCTTC.

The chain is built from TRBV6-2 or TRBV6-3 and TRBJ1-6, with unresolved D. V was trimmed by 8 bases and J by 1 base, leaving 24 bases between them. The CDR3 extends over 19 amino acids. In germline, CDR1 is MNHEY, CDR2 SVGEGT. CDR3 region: CASCPGGQASGSYNSPLHF. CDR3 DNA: TGTGCCAGCTGCCCGGGCGGGCAGGCCAGCGGGTCCTATAATTCACCCCTCCACTTT.

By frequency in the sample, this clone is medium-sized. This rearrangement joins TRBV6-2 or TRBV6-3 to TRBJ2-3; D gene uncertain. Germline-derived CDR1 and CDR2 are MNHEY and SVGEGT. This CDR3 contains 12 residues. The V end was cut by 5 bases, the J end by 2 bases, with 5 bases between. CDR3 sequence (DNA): TGTGCCAGCAGTCAGAACACAGATACGCAGTATTTT. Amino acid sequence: CASSQNTDTQYF.

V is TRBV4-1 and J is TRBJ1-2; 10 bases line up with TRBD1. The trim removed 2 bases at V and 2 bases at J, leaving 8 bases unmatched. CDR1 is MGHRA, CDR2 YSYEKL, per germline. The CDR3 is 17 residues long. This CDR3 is CASSQLTGGSSNYGYTF. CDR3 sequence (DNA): TGCGCCAGCAGCCAACTGACAGGGGGCTCATCCAACTATGGCTACACCTTC.

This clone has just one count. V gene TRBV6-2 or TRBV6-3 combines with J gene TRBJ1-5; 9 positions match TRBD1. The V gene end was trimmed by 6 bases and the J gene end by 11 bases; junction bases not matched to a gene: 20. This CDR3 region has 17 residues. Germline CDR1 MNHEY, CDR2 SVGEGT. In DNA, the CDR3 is TGTGCCAGCAGCCAACTCCGGGACAGGGTGGTAATAGCGACCCAGCATTTT. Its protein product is CASSQLRDRVVIATQHF.

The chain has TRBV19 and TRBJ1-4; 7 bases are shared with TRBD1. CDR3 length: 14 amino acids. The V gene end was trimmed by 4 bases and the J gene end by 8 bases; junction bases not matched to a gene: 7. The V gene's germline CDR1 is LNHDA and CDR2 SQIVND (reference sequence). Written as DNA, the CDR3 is TGTGCCAGTAGTACCCGGGACAGCTACGAAAAACTGTTTTTT. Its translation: CASSTRDSYEKLFF.

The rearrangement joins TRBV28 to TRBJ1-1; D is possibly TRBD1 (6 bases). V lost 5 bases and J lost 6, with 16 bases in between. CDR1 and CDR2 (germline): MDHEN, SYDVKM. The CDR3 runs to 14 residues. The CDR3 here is CASSRGGGMSEAFF. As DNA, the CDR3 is TGTGCCAGCAGTCGCGGAGGGGGGATGTCTGAAGCTTTCTTT.

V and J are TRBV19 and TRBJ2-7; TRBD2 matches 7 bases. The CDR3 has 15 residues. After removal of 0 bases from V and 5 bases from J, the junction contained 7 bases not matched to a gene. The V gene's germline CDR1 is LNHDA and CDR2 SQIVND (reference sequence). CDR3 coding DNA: TGTGCCAGTAGTATAGAGGCGGGAGTGGGCCACGAGCAGTACTTC. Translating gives CASSIEAGVGHEQYF. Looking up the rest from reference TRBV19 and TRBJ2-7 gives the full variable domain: DGGITQSPKYLFRKEGQNVTLSCEQNLNHDAMYWYRQDPGQGLRLIYYSQIVNDFQKGDIAEGYSVSREKKESFPLTVTSAQKNPTAFYLCASSIEAGVGHEQYFGPGTRLTVT.

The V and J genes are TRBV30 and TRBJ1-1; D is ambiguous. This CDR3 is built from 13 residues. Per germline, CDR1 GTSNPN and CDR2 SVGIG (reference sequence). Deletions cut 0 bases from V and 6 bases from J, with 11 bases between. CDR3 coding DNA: TGTGCCTGGAGTGTACAAGGGAAGGCTGAAGCTTTCTTT. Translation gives CAWSVQGKAEAFF.

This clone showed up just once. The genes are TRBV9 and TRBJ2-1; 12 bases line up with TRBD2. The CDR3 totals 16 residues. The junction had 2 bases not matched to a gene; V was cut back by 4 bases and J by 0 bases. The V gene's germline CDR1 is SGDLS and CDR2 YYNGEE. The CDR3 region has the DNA TGTGCCAGCAGCACGACTAGCGGGAGCTCCTACAATGAGCAGTTCTTC. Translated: CASSTTSGSSYNEQFF.

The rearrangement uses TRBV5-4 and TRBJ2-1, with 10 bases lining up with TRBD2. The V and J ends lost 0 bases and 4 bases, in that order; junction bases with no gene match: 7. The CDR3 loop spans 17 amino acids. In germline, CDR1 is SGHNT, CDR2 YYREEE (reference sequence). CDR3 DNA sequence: TGTGCCAGCAGCTTGGCCGGGTGGACTAGCGGATACAATGAGCAGTTCTTC. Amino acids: CASSLAGWTSGYNEQFF.

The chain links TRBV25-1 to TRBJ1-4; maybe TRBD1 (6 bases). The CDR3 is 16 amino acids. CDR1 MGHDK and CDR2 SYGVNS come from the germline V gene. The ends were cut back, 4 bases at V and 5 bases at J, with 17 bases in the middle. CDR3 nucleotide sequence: TGTGCCAGCAGTGGCTCGTGGGGGCCAGGGAATGAAAAACTGTTTTTT. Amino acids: CASSGSWGPGNEKLFF. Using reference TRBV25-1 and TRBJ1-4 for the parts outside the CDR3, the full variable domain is EADIYQTPRYLVIGTGKKITLECSQTMGHDKMYWYQQDPGMELHLIHYSYGVNSTEKGDLSSESTVSRIRTEHFPLTLESARPSHTSQYLCASSGSWGPGNEKLFFGSGTQLSVL.

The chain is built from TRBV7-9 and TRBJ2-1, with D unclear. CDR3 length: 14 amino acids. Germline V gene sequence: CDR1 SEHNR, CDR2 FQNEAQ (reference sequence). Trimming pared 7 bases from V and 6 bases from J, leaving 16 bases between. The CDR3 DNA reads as TGTGCCAGCACCCATCCATCTACGGCCAATGAGCAGTTCTTC. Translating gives CASTHPSTANEQFF. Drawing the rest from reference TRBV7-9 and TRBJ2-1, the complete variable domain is DTGVSQNPRHKITKRGQNVTFRCDPISEHNRLYWYRQTLGQGPEFLTYFQNEAQLEKSRLLSDRFSAERPKGSFSTLEIQRTEQGDSAMYLCASTHPSTANEQFFGPGTRLTVL.

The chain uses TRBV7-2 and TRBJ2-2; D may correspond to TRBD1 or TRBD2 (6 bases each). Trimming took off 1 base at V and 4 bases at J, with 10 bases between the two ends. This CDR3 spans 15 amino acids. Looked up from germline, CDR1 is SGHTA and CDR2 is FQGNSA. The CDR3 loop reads CASSLGGAVTGELFF. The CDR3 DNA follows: TGTGCCAGCAGCTTAGGGGGGGCAGTCACCGGGGAGCTGTTTTTT.

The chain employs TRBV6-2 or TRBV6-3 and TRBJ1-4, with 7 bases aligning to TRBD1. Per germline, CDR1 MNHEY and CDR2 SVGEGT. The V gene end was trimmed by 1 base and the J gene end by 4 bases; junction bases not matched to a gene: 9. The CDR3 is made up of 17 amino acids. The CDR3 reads CASSYFPQGTINEKLFF. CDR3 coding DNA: TGTGCCAGCAGTTACTTTCCACAGGGGACAATTAATGAAAAACTGTTTTTT.

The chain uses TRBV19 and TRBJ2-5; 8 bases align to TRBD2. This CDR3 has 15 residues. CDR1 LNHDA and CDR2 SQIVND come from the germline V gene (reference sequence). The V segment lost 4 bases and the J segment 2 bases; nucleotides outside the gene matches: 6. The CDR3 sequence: CASSRLAGIQETQYF. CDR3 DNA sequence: TGTGCCAGTAGTAGATTAGCGGGAATACAAGAGACCCAGTACTTC.

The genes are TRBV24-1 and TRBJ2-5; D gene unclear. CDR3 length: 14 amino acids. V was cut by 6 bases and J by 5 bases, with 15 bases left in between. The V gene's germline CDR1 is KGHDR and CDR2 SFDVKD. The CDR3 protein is CATSTSSAAETQYF. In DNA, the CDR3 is TGTGCCACCAGTACCTCCTCGGCCGCCGAGACCCAGTACTTC.

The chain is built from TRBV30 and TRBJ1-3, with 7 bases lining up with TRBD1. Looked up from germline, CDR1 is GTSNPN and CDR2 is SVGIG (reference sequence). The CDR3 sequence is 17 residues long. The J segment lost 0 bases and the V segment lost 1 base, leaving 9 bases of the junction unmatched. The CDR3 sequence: CAWSAKGTAVSGNTIYF. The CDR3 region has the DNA TGTGCCTGGAGTGCTAAGGGGACAGCTGTCTCTGGAAACACCATATATTTT.

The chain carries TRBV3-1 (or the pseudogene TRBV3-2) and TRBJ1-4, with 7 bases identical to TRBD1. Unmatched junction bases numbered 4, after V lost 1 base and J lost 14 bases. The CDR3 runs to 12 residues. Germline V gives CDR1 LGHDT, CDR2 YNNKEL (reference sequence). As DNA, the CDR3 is TGTGCCAGCAGCCAAGTGGACAGGTGGCTGTTTTTT. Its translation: CASSQVDRWLFF.